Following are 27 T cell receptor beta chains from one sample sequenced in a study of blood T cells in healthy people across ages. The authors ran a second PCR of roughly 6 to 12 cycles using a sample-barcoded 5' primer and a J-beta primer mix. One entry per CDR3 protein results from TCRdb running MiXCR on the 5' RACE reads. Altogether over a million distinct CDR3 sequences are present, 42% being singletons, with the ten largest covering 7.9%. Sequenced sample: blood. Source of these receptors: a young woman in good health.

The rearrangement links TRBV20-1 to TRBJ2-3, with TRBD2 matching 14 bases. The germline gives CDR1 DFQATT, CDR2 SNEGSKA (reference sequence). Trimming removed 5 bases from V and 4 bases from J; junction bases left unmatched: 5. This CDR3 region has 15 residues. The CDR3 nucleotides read TGCAGTGCTTTGGGACTAGCGGGAGCCTCAGATACGCAGTATTTT. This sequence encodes CSALGLAGASDTQYF.

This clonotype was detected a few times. CDR3 coding DNA: TGCAGTGTGGAACCTATGGGATCCTACGAGCAGTACTTC. Translating it yields CSVEPMGSYEQYF. The chain uses TRBV20-1 and TRBJ2-7, with no clear D. The V and J ends lost 7 bases and 1 base respectively, with 14 bases between them. The CDR3 consists of 13 residues. From germline, CDR1 is DFQATT and CDR2 SNEGSKA (reference sequence).

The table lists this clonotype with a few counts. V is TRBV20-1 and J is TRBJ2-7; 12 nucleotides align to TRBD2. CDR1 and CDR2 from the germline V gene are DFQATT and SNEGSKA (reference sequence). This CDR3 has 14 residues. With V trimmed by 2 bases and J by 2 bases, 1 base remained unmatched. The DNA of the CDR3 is TGCAGTGCTAGAACTAGCGGGGGGCCCTACGAGCAGTACTTC. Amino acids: CSARTSGGPYEQYF.

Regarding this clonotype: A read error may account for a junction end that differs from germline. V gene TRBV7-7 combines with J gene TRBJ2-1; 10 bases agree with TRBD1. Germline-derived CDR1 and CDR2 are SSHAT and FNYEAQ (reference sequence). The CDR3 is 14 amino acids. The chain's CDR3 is CASSPGQGIGEQFF. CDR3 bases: TGTGCTAGCAGCCCGGGACAGGGGATCGGTGAGCAGTTCTTC.

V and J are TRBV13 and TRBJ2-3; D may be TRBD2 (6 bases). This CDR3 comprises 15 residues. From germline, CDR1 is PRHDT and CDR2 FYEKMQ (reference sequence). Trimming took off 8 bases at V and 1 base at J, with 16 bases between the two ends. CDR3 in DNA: TGTGCCAGCGCAATCGGAGCGGGCCGCACAGATACGCAGTATTTT. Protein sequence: CASAIGAGRTDTQYF.

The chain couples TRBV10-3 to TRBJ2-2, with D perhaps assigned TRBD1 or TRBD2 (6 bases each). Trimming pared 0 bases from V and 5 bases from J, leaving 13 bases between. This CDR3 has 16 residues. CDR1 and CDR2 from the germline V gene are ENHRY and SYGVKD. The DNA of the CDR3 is TGTGCCATCAGTGAGTCGGAGCGAGGGGGGACCGGGGAGCTGTTTTTT. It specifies CAISESERGGTGELFF.

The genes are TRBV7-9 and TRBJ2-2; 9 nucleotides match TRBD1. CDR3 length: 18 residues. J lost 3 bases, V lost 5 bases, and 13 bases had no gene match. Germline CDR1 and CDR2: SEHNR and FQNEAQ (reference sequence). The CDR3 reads CASSTLGLWTGDTGELFF. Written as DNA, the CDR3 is TGTGCCAGCAGCACACTTGGATTGTGGACAGGGGACACCGGGGAGCTGTTTTTT.

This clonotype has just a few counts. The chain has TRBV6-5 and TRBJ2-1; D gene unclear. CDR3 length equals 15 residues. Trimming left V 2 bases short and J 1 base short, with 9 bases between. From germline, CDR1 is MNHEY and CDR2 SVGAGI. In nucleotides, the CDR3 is TGTGCCAGCAGTTACGGAGCTGGTTCCTACAATGAGCAGTTCTTC. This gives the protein CASSYGAGSYNEQFF.

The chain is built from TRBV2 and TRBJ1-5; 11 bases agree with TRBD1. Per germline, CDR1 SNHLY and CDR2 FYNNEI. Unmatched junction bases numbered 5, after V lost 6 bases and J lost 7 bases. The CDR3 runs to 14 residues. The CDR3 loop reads CASRDRGLRQPQHF. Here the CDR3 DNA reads TGTGCCAGCAGGGACAGGGGGCTGAGGCAGCCCCAGCATTTT.

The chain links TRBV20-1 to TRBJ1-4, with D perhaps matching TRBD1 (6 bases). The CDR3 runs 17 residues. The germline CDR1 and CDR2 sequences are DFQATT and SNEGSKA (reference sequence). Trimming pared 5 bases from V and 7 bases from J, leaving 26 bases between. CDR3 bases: TGCAGTGCTGAAGAGGGGGGTCTAGGTCCCCGGGCTGAAAAACTGTTTTTT. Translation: CSAEEGGLGPRAEKLFF.

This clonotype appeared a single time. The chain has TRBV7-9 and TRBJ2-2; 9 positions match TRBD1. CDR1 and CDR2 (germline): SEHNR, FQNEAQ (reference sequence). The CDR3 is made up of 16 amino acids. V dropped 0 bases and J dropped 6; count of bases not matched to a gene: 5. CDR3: CASSLARGTGSGELFF. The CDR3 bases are TGTGCCAGCAGCTTAGCGCGAGGGACAGGGTCCGGGGAGCTGTTTTTT. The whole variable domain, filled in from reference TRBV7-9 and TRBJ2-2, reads DTGVSQNPRHKITKRGQNVTFRCDPISEHNRLYWYRQTLGQGPEFLTYFQNEAQLEKSRLLSDRFSAERPKGSFSTLEIQRTEQGDSAMYLCASSLARGTGSGELFFGEGSRLTVL.

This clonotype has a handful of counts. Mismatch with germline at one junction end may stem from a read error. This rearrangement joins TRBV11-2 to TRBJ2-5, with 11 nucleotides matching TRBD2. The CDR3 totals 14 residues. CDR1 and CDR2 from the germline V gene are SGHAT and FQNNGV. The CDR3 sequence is CASSSSGGRETQYF. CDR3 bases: TGCGCCAGCAGCTCTAGCGGGGGGCGGGAGACCCAGTACTTC.

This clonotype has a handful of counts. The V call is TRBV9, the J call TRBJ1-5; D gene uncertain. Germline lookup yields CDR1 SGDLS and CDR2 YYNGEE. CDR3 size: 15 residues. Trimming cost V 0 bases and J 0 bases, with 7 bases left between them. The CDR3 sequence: CASSVGDSSNQPQHF. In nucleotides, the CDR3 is TGTGCCAGCAGCGTAGGGGATTCTAGCAATCAGCCCCAGCATTTT.

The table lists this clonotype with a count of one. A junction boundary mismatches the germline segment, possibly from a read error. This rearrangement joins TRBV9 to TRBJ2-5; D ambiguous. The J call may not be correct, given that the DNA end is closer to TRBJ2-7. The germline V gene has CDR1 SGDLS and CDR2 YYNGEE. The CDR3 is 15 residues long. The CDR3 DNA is TGTGCCTGCAGCGCTACTCGATTGGGCGGCCACGAGCAGTACTTC. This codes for CACSATRLGGHEQYF.

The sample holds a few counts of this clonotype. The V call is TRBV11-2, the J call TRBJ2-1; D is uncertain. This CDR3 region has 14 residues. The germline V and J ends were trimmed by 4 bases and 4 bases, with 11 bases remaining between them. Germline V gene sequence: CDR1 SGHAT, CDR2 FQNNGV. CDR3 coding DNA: TGTGCCAGCAGCTCTTCAGGCTTTTACAATGAGCAGTTCTTC. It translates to CASSSSGFYNEQFF.

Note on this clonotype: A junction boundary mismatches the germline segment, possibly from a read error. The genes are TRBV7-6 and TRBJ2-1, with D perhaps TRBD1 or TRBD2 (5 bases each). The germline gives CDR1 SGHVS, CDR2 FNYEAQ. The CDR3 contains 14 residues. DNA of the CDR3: TGTGCCAGCAGCTCATTAGGGACGTACACTGAGCAGTTCTTC. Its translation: CASSSLGTYTEQFF.

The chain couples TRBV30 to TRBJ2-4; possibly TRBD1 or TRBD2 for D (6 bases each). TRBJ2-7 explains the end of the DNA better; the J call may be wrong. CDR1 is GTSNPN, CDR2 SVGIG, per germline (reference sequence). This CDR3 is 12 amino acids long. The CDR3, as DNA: TGTGCCGGGGGGCGACGTGTCTACGAGCAGTACTTC. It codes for CAGGRRVYEQYF.

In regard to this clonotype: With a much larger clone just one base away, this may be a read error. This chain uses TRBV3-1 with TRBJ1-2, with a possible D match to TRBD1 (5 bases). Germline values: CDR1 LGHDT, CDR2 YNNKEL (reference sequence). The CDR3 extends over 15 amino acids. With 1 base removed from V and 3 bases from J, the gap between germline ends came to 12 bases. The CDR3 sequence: CASSQGSGGYYGYTF. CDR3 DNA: TGTGCCAGCAGCCAAGGGAGCGGGGGTTACTATGGCTACACCTTC.

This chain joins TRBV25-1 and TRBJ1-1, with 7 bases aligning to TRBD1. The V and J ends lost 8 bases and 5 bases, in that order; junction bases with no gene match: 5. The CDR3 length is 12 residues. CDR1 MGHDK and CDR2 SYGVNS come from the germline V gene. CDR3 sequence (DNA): TGTGCCAGCGGGCAGGGGGTTACTGAAGCTTTCTTT. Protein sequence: CASGQGVTEAFF.

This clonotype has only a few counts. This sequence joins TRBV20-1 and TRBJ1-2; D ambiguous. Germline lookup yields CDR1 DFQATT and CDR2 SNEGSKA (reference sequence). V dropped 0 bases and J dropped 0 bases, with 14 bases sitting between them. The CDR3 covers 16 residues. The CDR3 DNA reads TGCAGTGCTAGAGACCCTACTGTGGGAGCTAACTATGGCTACACCTTC. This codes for CSARDPTVGANYGYTF.

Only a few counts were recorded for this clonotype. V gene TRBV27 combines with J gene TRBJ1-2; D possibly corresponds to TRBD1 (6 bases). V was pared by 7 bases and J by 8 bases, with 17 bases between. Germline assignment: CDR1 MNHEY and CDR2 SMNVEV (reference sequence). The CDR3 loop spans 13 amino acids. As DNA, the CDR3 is TGTGCCAGCACCCTCGGCAGGGGTGGAGGCTACACCTTC. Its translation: CASTLGRGGGYTF.

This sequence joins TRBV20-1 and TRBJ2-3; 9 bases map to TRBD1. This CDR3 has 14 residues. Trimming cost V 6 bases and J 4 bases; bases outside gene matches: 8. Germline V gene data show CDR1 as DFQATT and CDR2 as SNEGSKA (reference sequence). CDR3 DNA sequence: TGCAGTGCGCTCGAGGACAGGGGCCCAGATACGCAGTATTTT. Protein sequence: CSALEDRGPDTQYF.

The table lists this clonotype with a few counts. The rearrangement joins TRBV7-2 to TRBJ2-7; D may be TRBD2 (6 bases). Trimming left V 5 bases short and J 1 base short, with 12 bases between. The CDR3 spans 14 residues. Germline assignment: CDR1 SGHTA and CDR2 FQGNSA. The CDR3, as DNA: TGTGCCAGCAGCCGTTCGGGACTTTCCTACGAGCAGTACTTC. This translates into CASSRSGLSYEQYF.

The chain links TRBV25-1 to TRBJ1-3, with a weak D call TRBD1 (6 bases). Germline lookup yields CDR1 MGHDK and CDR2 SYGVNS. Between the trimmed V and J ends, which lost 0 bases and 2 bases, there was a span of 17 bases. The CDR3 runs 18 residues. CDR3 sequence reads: CASSEYFPHRAAGNTIYF. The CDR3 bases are TGTGCCAGCAGTGAATATTTCCCTCACAGGGCCGCTGGAAACACCATATATTTT.

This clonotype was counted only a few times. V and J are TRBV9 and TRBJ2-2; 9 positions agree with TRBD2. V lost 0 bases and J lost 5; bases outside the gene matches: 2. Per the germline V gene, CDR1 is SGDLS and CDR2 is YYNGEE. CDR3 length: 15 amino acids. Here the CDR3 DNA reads TGTGCCAGCAGCGTAGTTGCGGGAGGGACCGGGGAGCTGTTTTTT. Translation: CASSVVAGGTGELFF.

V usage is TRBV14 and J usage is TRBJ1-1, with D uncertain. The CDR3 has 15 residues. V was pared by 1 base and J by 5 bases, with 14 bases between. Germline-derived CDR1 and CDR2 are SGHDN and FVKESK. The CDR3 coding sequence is TGTGCCAGCAGCCAAGTCCCGGGGTTGGGGACTGAAGCTTTCTTT. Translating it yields CASSQVPGLGTEAFF.

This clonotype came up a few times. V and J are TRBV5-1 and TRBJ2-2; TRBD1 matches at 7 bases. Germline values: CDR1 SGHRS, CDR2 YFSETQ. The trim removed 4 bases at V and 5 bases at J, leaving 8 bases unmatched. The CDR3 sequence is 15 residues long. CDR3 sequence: CASSARQGGTGELFF. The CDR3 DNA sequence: TGCGCCAGCAGCGCACGACAGGGCGGAACCGGGGAGCTGTTTTTT.